This T cell receptor beta chain was recovered during a study of T cell repertoires in cytomegalovirus infection. TCRdb re-called the reads with MiXCR, one entry per CDR3 protein. The sample comprises fewer than 200,000 distinct CDR3 sequences, 13% to 15% of which are singletons, and 25% to 30% rests with the top ten. This clonotype was detected only a few times. The sequence was obtained from a human donor in good health (CMV status not recorded). Some clones in this sample may be carry-over from other donors' samples. Sequenced sample: PBMCs.

CDR3 DNA: TGTGCCAGCAGTCCGGGACAGGGAAGCTCGAACACTGAAGCTTTCTTT. Residues: CASSPGQGSSNTEAFF. The chain couples TRBV12-3 or TRBV12-4 to TRBJ1-1; TRBD1 matches 9 bases. Losses at the gene ends were 5 bases for V and 1 base for J; bases not matched to a gene: 8. The CDR3 length is 16 residues.